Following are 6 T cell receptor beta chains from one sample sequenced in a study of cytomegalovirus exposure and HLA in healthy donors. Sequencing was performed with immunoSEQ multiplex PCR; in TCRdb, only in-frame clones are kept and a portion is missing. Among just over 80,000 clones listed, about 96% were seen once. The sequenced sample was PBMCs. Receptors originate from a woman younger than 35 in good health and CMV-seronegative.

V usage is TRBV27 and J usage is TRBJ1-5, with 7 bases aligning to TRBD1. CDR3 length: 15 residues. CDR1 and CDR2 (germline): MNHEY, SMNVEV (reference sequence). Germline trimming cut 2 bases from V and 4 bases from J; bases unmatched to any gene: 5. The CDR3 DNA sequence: TGTGCCAGCAGTTTACAGGGGGTAGGGAATCAGCCCCAGCATTTT. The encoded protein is CASSLQGVGNQPQHF.

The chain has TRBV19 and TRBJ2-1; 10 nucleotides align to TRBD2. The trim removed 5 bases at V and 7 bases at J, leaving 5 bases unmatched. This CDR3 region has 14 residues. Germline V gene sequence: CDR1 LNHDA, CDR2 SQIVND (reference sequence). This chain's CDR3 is CASSVAGGGNEQFF. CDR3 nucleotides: TGTGCCAGTAGTGTAGCGGGAGGAGGTAATGAGCAGTTCTTC.

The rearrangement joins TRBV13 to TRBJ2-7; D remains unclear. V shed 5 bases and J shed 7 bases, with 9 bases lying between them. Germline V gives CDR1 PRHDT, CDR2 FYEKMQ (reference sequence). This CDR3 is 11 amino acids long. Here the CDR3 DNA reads TGTGCCAGCAGCATCAACTTTGAGCAGTACTTC. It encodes CASSINFEQYF.

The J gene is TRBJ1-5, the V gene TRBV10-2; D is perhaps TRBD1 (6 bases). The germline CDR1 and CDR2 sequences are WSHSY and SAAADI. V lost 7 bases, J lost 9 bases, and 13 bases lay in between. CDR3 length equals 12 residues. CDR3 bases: TGCGCCAGCAACAGGGAAGGAGTGCCCCAGCATTTT. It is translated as CASNREGVPQHF.

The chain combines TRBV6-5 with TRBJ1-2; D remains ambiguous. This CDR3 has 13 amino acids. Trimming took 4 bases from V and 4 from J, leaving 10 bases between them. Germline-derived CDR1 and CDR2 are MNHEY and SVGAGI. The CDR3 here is CASSSTVLYGYTF. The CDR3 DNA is TGTGCCAGCAGTTCCACTGTCCTCTATGGCTACACCTTC.

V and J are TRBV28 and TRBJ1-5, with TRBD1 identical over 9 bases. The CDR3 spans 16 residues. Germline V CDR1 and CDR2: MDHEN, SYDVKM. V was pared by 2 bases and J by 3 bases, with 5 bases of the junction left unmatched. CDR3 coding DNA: TGTGCCAGCAGTTTAAGAAGACAGGGGGTCAATCAGCCCCAGCATTTT. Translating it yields CASSLRRQGVNQPQHF.